Below, 22 T cell receptor beta chains from the same sample are listed, as sequenced in a study of response to subunit inactivated influenza vaccine. TCRdb fed the RT-PCR reads into MiXCR, producing one record per CDR3 protein. The sample holds around 650,000 distinct CDR3 sequences; approximately 15% are singletons and the top ten take 11%. The sequenced sample was PBMCs from blood, obtained about 13 days after vaccination. These receptors originate from a man aged 50 to 60 who received an inactivated influenza vaccine.

The chain combines TRBV12-3 or TRBV12-4 with TRBJ2-2, with 9 bases matching TRBD1. J was trimmed by 6 bases and V by 6 bases; bases with no gene match: 8. The CDR3 length is 15 residues. CDR3 in amino acids: CASRLQGAQAGELFF. CDR3 DNA sequence: TGTGCCAGCAGGCTACAGGGGGCGCAGGCCGGGGAGCTGTTTTTT.

In its sample, this clonotype was seen a few times. The chain recombines TRBV7-2 with TRBJ2-3, with a tentative D call TRBD2 (6 bases). Germline-derived CDR1 and CDR2 are SGHTA and FQGNSA. V lost 5 bases and J lost 0, with 9 bases in between. CDR3 length: 14 amino acids. The CDR3 DNA follows: TGTGCCAGCAGCATTCTAGCGAGCACAGATACGCAGTATTTT. It translates to CASSILASTDTQYF.

The chain links TRBV7-6 to TRBJ2-6, with D possibly matching TRBD1 (6 bases). This CDR3 is 14 amino acids long. V was cut by 6 bases and J by 2 bases, with 8 bases left in between. From germline, CDR1 is SGHVS and CDR2 FNYEAQ. CDR3 DNA sequence: TGTGCCAGCAGTCAGGGGACTGGGGCCAACGTCCTGACTTTC. It is translated as CASSQGTGANVLTF. The full variable domain, completed using reference TRBV7-6 and TRBJ2-6, is GAGVSQSPRYKVTKRGQDVALRCDPISGHVSLYWYRQALGQGPEFLTYFNYEAQQDKSGLPNDRFSAERPEGSISTLTIQRTEQRDSAMYRCASSQGTGANVLTFGAGSRLTVL.

J is TRBJ1-1 and V is TRBV14; D is unresolved. Germline V gene data show CDR1 as SGHDN and CDR2 as FVKESK. V was pared by 4 bases and J by 1 base, with 7 bases between. This CDR3 has 13 amino acids. This CDR3 is CASSPLGNTEAFF. The CDR3, as DNA: TGTGCCAGCAGCCCTCTGGGGAACACTGAAGCTTTCTTT.

The chain is built from TRBV3-1 and TRBJ1-2, with TRBD1 as a possible D gene (6 bases). CDR3 length: 14 residues. The V gene's germline CDR1 is LGHDT and CDR2 YNNKEL (reference sequence). The V end lost 1 base, the J end lost 6 bases, and 12 bases lay between the germline ends. The CDR3 reads CASSQGQENDGYTF. The CDR3 DNA reads as TGTGCCAGCAGCCAAGGACAGGAGAACGATGGCTACACCTTC.

In its sample, this clonotype was seen a few times. This rearrangement joins TRBV9 to TRBJ2-7; 11 bases align to TRBD2. CDR3 size: 15 residues. J was trimmed by 2 bases and V by 3 bases; bases with no gene match: 4. Germline CDR1 and CDR2: SGDLS and YYNGEE. The CDR3 loop is CASSASGGTPYEQYF. The CDR3 DNA reads TGTGCCAGCAGCGCTAGCGGGGGGACTCCCTACGAGCAGTACTTC.

This clonotype was detected many times. This sequence joins TRBV7-2 and TRBJ2-5; D is unclear. With 5 bases removed from V and 1 base from J, the gap between germline ends came to 8 bases. Per the germline V gene, CDR1 is SGHTA and CDR2 is FQGNSA. The CDR3 spans 13 residues. This CDR3 reads CASSPRTQETQYF. In DNA, the CDR3 is TGTGCCAGCAGCCCAAGGACCCAAGAGACCCAGTACTTC. Combining the CDR3 with reference TRBV7-2 and TRBJ2-5 gives the whole variable domain GAGVSQSPSNKVTEKGKDVELRCDPISGHTALYWYRQSLGQGLEFLIYFQGNSAPDKSGLPSDRFSAERTGGSVSTLTIQRTQQEDSAVYLCASSPRTQETQYFGPGTRLLVL.

This clonotype was observed a few times. The chain employs TRBV5-1 and TRBJ2-7; 12 bases are shared with TRBD1. This CDR3 has 15 amino acids. The V and J ends lost 4 bases and 2 bases, in that order; junction bases with no gene match: 4. Germline CDR1 is SGHRS and CDR2 is YFSETQ. CDR3: CASSGTGGGTYEQYF. CDR3 bases: TGCGCCAGCAGCGGGACAGGGGGCGGCACCTACGAGCAGTACTTC.

The CDR3: CSASDYGTGELFF. DNA for the CDR3: TGCAGTGCTAGTGATTATGGAACCGGGGAGCTGTTTTTT. The chain employs TRBV20-1 and TRBJ2-2; D is unresolved. The CDR3 has 13 amino acids. Trimming stripped 3 bases from V and 5 bases from J, with 10 bases between. From germline, CDR1 is DFQATT and CDR2 SNEGSKA (reference sequence).

There are a few counts of this clonotype. The rearrangement joins TRBV10-3 to TRBJ1-5; 9 bases align to TRBD1. Germline V CDR1 and CDR2: ENHRY, SYGVKD. The CDR3 is 15 residues long. The J segment lost 3 bases and the V segment lost 4 bases, leaving 4 bases of the junction unmatched. In DNA form, the CDR3 reads TGTGCCATCAGTGTGGGACAGGGCATCAATCAGCCCCAGCATTTT. Its translation is CAISVGQGINQPQHF.

This clonotype was observed a few times. The chain combines TRBV9 with TRBJ2-2; D is unresolved. Looked up from germline, CDR1 is SGDLS and CDR2 is YYNGEE. This CDR3 spans 13 amino acids. Trimming pared 0 bases from V and 4 bases from J, leaving 4 bases between. The CDR3 protein is CASSVATTGELFF. CDR3 coding DNA: TGTGCCAGCAGCGTAGCGACCACCGGGGAGCTGTTTTTT.

This chain joins TRBV5-1 and TRBJ2-7; tentative D call: TRBD1 (6 bases). Deletions cut 4 bases from V and 3 bases from J, with 17 bases between. The CDR3 is 15 amino acids. Germline V lookup: CDR1 SGHRS, CDR2 YFSETQ. Written as DNA, the CDR3 is TGCGCCAGCAGCCTTATGACAGGATACGACTACGAGCAGTACTTC. Translated, it gives CASSLMTGYDYEQYF.

This chain uses TRBV20-1 with TRBJ2-7; either TRBD1 or TRBD2 may supply D (5 bases each). CDR1 DFQATT and CDR2 SNEGSKA come from the germline V gene (reference sequence). The CDR3 spans 13 residues. V lost 5 bases, J lost 3 bases, and 14 bases lay in between. The CDR3 bases are TGCAGTGCTGCCCAGGGTACTAGCTACGAGCAGTACTTC. Translation: CSAAQGTSYEQYF.

This clonotype was recorded a few times. The V and J genes are TRBV5-1 and TRBJ2-7, with TRBD1 matching over 7 bases. V was clipped by 2 bases and J by 4 bases; unmatched bases: 6. The germline V gene has CDR1 SGHRS and CDR2 YFSETQ. This CDR3 has 14 residues. The CDR3 loop reads CASSLTGVEYEQYF. For the CDR3, the DNA is TGCGCCAGCAGCTTAACAGGGGTGGAGTACGAGCAGTACTTC.

The V gene is TRBV5-6, the J gene TRBJ2-2; 7 bases line up with TRBD1. Germline V gene data show CDR1 as SGHDT and CDR2 as YYEEEE. The CDR3 has 16 amino acids. The V and J ends lost 3 bases and 2 bases, in that order; junction bases with no gene match: 7. CDR3 sequence reads: CASSYPDRINTGELFF. CDR3 in DNA: TGTGCCAGCAGCTACCCGGACAGGATTAACACCGGGGAGCTGTTTTTT.

This clonotype came up a few times. The chain uses TRBV5-5 and TRBJ1-1; perhaps TRBD1 as D (6 bases). Trimming removed 1 base at V and 0 bases at J, with 16 bases between. The V gene's germline CDR1 is SGHKS and CDR2 YYEKEE (reference sequence). The CDR3 runs 17 residues. The CDR3 DNA is TGTGCCAGCAGCTTGACCACGGACAGTCGGTTGAACACTGAAGCTTTCTTT. Translating gives CASSLTTDSRLNTEAFF. The whole variable domain, filled in from reference TRBV5-5 and TRBJ1-1, reads DAGVTQSPTHLIKTRGQQVTLRCSPISGHKSVSWYQQVLGQGPQFIFQYYEKEERGRGNFPDRFSARQFPNYSSELNVNALLLGDSALYLCASSLTTDSRLNTEAFFGQGTRLTVV.

The V and J genes are TRBV2 and TRBJ2-1; D is perhaps TRBD2 (6 bases). The V end was cut by 2 bases, the J end by 4 bases, with 12 bases between. CDR3 length equals 15 residues. CDR1 and CDR2 from the germline V gene are SNHLY and FYNNEI. CDR3 protein: CASSEFSGKYNEQFF. CDR3 bases: TGTGCCAGCAGTGAATTTAGCGGAAAGTACAATGAGCAGTTCTTC. The whole variable domain, filled in from reference TRBV2 and TRBJ2-1, reads EPEVTQTPSHQVTQMGQEVILRCVPISNHLYFYWYRQILGQKVEFLVSFYNNEISEKSEIFDDQFSVERPDGSNFTLKIRSTKLEDSAMYFCASSEFSGKYNEQFFGPGTRLTVL.

This clonotype was seen repeatedly, ten times or more. The chain is built from TRBV4-3 and TRBJ2-1; D gene ambiguous. The CDR3 runs to 15 residues. The germline V gene encodes CDR1 LGHNA and CDR2 YSLEER. V was pared by 3 bases and J by 0 bases, with 9 bases between. The CDR3, as DNA: TGCGCCAGCAGCCAGGGCAGTAGCTCCTACAATGAGCAGTTCTTC. It codes for CASSQGSSSYNEQFF.

This clonotype was observed a few times. The genes are TRBV5-4 and TRBJ2-5; unclear D gene. The CDR3 loop spans 15 amino acids. V was shortened by 4 bases and J by 2 bases, with 15 bases between the two germline ends. Germline CDR1 is SGHNT and CDR2 is YYREEE (reference sequence). CDR3: CASSAASQRQETQYF. The CDR3 nucleotides read TGTGCCAGCAGCGCCGCCTCACAGCGTCAAGAGACCCAGTACTTC. Full variable domain (missing parts from reference TRBV5-4 and TRBJ2-5): ETGVTQSPTHLIKTRGQQVTLRCSSQSGHNTVSWYQQALGQGPQFIFQYYREEENGRGNFPPRFSGLQFPNYSSELNVNALELDDSALYLCASSAASQRQETQYFGPGTRLLVL.

The genes are TRBV7-3 and TRBJ2-2; TRBD1 aligns across 7 bases. From germline, CDR1 is SGHTA and CDR2 FQGTGA. V was pared by 0 bases and J by 3 bases, with 4 bases of the junction left unmatched. The CDR3 is 16 amino acids. This CDR3 is CASSLTGGEHTGELFF. CDR3 nucleotides: TGTGCCAGCAGCTTAACAGGGGGCGAACACACCGGGGAGCTGTTTTTT.

This clonotype was observed a handful of times. The V and J genes are TRBV3-1 and TRBJ2-1; D remains ambiguous. CDR3 size: 14 residues. The germline V and J ends were trimmed by 1 base and 4 bases, with 8 bases remaining between them. Germline V gives CDR1 LGHDT, CDR2 YNNKEL (reference sequence). The CDR3 DNA reads as TGTGCCAGCAGCCAAGCGGAGAGATACAATGAGCAGTTCTTC. Encoded protein: CASSQAERYNEQFF.

A few counts support this clonotype. V and J are TRBV5-1 and TRBJ2-7; D possibly matches TRBD1 or TRBD2 (5 bases each). This CDR3 region has 14 residues. Trimming took off 2 bases at V and 4 bases at J, with 13 bases between the two ends. CDR1 and CDR2 (germline): SGHRS, YFSETQ. The chain's CDR3 is CASSFRDRSYEQYF. The CDR3 DNA reads TGCGCCAGCAGCTTCCGGGACCGAAGTTACGAGCAGTACTTC.